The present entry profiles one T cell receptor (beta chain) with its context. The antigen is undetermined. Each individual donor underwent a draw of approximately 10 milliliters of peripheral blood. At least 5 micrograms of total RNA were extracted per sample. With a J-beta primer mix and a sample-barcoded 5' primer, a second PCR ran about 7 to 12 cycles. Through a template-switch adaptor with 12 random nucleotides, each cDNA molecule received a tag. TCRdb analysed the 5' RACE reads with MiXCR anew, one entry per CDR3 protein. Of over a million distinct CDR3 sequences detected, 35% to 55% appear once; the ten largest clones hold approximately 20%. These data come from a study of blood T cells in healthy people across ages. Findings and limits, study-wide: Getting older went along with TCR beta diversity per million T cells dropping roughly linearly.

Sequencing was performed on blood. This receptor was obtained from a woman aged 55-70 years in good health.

The CDR3 reads CASSGWQGETQYF. CDR3 DNA sequence: TGTGCCAGCAGCGGATGGCAAGGGGAGACCCAGTACTTC. The rearrangement joins TRBV4-2 to TRBJ2-5; D is undetermined. Per the germline V gene, CDR1 is LGHNA and CDR2 is YNFKEQ. V lost 5 bases, J lost 5 bases, and 12 bases lay in between. The CDR3 has 13 residues.